This is a list of T cell receptor beta chains from one sample in a study of blood T cell repertoires in COVID-19. Sequencing used immunoSEQ multiplex PCR; TCRdb keeps in-frame clones, though not all of them. The table has 200,000 or so clones, around 80% seen once. Sequenced sample: peripheral blood. The receptors stem from a human donor in a cohort sampled during active COVID-19. The CDR3 runs from the conserved cysteine through the conserved F or W. D genes are given only for firm matches. Size is stated for part of the rows, as once, few or many counts, or as a class when the clone is expanded.

cdr3_aa: CASNGQADLGNPDSNQPQHF; cdr3_nt: TGTGCCAGCAATGGACAGGCGGACCTGGGTAATCCCGATAGCAATCAGCCCCAGCATTTT; d_call: TRBD1; v_call: TRBV6-4; clone_size: NA; j_call: TRBJ1-5
cdr3_aa: CASSQGMGEGSPLHF; cdr3_nt: TGTGCCAGCAGCCAAGGGATGGGAGAAGGATCACCCCTCCACTTT; d_call: NA; v_call: TRBV3-1/TRBV3-2; clone_size: NA; j_call: TRBJ1-6
cdr3_aa: CASSSRAGGYNEQFF; cdr3_nt: TGTGCCAGCAGCTCCCGAGCGGGAGGGTACAATGAGCAGTTCTTC; d_call: TRBD2; v_call: TRBV11-2; clone_size: NA; j_call: TRBJ2-1
cdr3_aa: CASSTGTGGLSGYTF; cdr3_nt: TGCGCCAGCAGCACGGGGACAGGGGGCTTGTCGGGCTACACCTTC; d_call: TRBD1; v_call: TRBV5-1; clone_size: NA; j_call: TRBJ1-2
cdr3_aa: CAWSNGQGDNEQFF; cdr3_nt: TGTGCCTGGAGTAACGGACAGGGGGACAATGAGCAGTTCTTC; d_call: TRBD1; v_call: TRBV30; clone_size: NA; j_call: TRBJ2-1
cdr3_aa: CAIRGTTGRGSEAFF; cdr3_nt: TGTGCCATCAGGGGGACGACAGGGAGAGGGTCTGAAGCTTTCTTT; d_call: TRBD1; v_call: TRBV10-3; clone_size: NA; j_call: TRBJ1-1
cdr3_aa: CASSRISGTGGETQYF; cdr3_nt: TGTGCCAGCAGCCGAATTTCCGGGACAGGGGGAGAGACCCAGTACTTC; d_call: TRBD1; v_call: TRBV3-1/TRBV3-2; clone_size: NA; j_call: TRBJ2-5
cdr3_aa: CASSLSPRTGSGNTIYF; cdr3_nt: TGTGCCAGCAGCTTATCCCCCAGGACAGGGTCCGGAAACACCATATATTTT; d_call: TRBD1; v_call: TRBV7-9; clone_size: NA; j_call: TRBJ1-3
cdr3_aa: CASSPNGQGSHTGELFF; cdr3_nt: TGTGCCAGCTCGCCGAACGGACAGGGGTCACACACCGGGGAGCTGTTTTTT; d_call: TRBD1; v_call: TRBV18; clone_size: NA; j_call: TRBJ2-2
cdr3_aa: CASSRSGNVADTQYF; cdr3_nt: TGTGCCAGCTCACGTAGCGGCAACGTCGCAGATACGCAGTATTTT; d_call: NA; v_call: TRBV18; clone_size: NA; j_call: TRBJ2-3
cdr3_aa: CASSRWSGAAGEAFF; cdr3_nt: TGTGCCAGTAGTAGATGGTCTGGCGCAGCGGGGGAAGCTTTCTTT; d_call: NA; v_call: TRBV19; clone_size: NA; j_call: TRBJ1-1
cdr3_aa: CASSLGTSGRYEQYF; cdr3_nt: TGTGCCAGCAGCCTCGGGACTAGCGGGAGGTACGAGCAGTACTTC; d_call: TRBD2; v_call: TRBV7-9; clone_size: NA; j_call: TRBJ2-7
cdr3_aa: CASSMVWTGDTPNYGYTF; cdr3_nt: TGTGCCAGTAGTATGGTCTGGACAGGGGACACCCCTAACTATGGCTACACCTTC; d_call: TRBD1; v_call: TRBV19; clone_size: NA; j_call: TRBJ1-2
cdr3_aa: CASSLVGGSSPYEQYF; cdr3_nt: TGTGCCAGCAGCTTAGTTGGCGGGAGTTCCCCCTACGAGCAGTACTTC; d_call: TRBD2; v_call: TRBV7-2; clone_size: NA; j_call: TRBJ2-7
cdr3_aa: CASSPGQEGTEAFF; cdr3_nt: TGTGCCAGCAGCCCGGGACAGGAGGGGACTGAAGCTTTCTTT; d_call: TRBD1; v_call: TRBV3-1/TRBV3-2; clone_size: NA; j_call: TRBJ1-1
cdr3_aa: CASSTSTSSYNEQFF; cdr3_nt: TGTGCCAGCAGTACTAGCACCAGCTCCTACAATGAGCAGTTCTTC; d_call: NA; v_call: TRBV6-6; clone_size: NA; j_call: TRBJ2-1
cdr3_aa: CASSPVSDSKNSPLHF; cdr3_nt: TGTGCCAGCAGCCCGGTATCGGACAGCAAAAATTCACCCCTCCACTTT; d_call: NA; v_call: TRBV4-2; clone_size: once; j_call: TRBJ1-6
cdr3_aa: CASSTGTGILETQYF; cdr3_nt: TGTGCCAGCAGTACCGGGACAGGGATCTTAGAGACCCAGTACTTC; d_call: TRBD1; v_call: TRBV6-6; clone_size: few; j_call: TRBJ2-5
cdr3_aa: CASSQGQGNSPLHF; cdr3_nt: TGTGCCAGCTCCCAGGGACAGGGTAATTCACCCCTCCACTTT; d_call: TRBD1; v_call: TRBV18; clone_size: NA; j_call: TRBJ1-6
cdr3_aa: CASSPRQGAPGANVLTF; cdr3_nt: TGTGCCAGCTCACCACGACAGGGCGCCCCTGGGGCCAACGTCCTGACTTTC; d_call: TRBD1; v_call: TRBV18; clone_size: NA; j_call: TRBJ2-6